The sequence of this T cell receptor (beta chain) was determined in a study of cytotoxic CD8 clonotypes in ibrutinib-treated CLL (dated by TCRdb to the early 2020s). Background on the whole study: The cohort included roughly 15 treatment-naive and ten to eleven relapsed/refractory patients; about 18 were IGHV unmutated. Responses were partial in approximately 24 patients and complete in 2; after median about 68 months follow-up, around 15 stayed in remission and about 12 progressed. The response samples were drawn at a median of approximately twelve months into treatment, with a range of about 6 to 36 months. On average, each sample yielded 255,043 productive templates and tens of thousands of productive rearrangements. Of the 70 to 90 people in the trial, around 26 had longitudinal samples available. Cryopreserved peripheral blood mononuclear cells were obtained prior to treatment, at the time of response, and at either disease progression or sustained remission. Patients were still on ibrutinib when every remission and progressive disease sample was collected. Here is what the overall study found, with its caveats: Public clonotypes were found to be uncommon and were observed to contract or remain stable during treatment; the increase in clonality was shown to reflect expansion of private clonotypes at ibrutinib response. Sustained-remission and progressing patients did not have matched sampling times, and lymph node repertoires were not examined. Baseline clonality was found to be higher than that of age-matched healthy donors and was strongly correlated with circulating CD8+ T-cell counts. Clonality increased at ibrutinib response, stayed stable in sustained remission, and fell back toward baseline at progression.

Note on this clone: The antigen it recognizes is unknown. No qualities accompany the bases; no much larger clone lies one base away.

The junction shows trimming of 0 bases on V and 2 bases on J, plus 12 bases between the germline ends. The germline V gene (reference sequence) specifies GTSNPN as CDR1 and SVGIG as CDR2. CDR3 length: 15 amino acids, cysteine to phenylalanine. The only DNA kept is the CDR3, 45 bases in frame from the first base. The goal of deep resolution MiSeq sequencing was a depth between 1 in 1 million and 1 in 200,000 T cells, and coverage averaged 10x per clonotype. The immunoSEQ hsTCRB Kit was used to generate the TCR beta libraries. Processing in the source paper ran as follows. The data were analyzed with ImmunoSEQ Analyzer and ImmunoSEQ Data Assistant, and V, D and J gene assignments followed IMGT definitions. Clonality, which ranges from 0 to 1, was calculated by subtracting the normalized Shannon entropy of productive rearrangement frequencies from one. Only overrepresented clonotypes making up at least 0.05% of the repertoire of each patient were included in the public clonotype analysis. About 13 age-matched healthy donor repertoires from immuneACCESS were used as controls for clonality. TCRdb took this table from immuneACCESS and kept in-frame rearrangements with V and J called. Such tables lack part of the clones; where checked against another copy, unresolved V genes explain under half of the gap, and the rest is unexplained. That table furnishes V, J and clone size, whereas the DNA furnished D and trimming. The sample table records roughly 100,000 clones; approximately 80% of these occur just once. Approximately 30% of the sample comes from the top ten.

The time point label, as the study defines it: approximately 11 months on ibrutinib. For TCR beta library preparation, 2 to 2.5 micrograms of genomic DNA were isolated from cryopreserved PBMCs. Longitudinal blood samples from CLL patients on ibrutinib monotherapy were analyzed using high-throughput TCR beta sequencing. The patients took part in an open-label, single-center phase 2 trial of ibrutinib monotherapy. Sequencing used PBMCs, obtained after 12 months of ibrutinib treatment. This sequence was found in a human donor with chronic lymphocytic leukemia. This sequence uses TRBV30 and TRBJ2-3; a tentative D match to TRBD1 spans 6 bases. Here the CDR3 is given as CAWSVGQIVTDTQYF. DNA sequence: TGTGCCTGGAGTGTAGGACAGATAGTCACAGATACGCAGTATTTT.